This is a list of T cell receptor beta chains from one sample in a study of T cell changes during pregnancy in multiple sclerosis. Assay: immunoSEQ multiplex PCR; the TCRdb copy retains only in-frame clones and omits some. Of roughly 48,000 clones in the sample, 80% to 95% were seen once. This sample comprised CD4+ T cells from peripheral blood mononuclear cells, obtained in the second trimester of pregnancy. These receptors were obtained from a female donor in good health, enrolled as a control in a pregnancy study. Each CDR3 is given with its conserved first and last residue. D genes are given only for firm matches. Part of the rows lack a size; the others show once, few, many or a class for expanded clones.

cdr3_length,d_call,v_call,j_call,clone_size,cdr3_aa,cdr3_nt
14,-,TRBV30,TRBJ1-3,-,CAWRRSQGINTIYF,TGTGCCTGGAGAAGGAGCCAGGGTATCAACACCATATATTTT
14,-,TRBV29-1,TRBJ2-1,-,CSARSGTTADEQFF,TGCAGCGCCCGCTCCGGGACAACAGCCGATGAGCAGTTCTTC
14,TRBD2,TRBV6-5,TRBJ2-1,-,CASRPSGSYNEQFF,TGTGCCAGCCGACCTAGCGGGTCCTACAATGAGCAGTTCTTC
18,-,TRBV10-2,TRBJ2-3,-,CASTEGQSRPFRYCTQYF,TGCGCCAGCACCGAAGGACAGAGTCGCCCTTTTCGTTACTGTACGCAGTATTTT
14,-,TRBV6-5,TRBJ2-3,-,CASSYRDLTDTQYF,TGTGCCAGCAGTTACAGAGACTTAACAGATACGCAGTATTTT
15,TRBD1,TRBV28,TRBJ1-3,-,CASSPGGVYGNTIYF,TGTGCCAGCAGTCCAGGGGGCGTTTATGGAAACACCATATATTTT
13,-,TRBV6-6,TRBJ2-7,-,CASREPPSYEQYF,TGTGCCAGCCGGGAGCCCCCCTCCTACGAGCAGTACTTC
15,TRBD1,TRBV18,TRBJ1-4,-,CASSPVGGPNEKLFF,TGTGCCAGCTCACCGGTAGGGGGCCCTAATGAAAAACTGTTTTTT
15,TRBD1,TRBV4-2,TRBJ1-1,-,CASSQRDRGTTEAFF,TGTGCCAGCAGCCAACGAGACAGGGGTACCACTGAAGCTTTCTTT
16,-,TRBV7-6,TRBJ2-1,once,CASSPTESNAYNEQFF,TGTGCCAGCAGCCCCACCGAGTCCAACGCCTACAATGAGCAGTTCTTC
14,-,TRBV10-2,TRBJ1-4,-,CASSDRGANEKLFF,TGCGCCAGCAGTGACCGGGGGGCTAATGAAAAACTGTTTTTT
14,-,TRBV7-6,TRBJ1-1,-,CASSLARPGGRAFF,TGTGCCAGCAGCTTAGCGCGCCCGGGGGGGAGAGCTTTCTTT
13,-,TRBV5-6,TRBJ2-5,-,CASSTDRQETQYF,TGTGCCAGCAGTACGGACAGACAAGAGACCCAGTACTTC
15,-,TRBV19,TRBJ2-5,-,CASSIQSSFEETQYF,TGTGCCAGTAGTATTCAGTCTAGCTTTGAGGAGACCCAGTACTTC